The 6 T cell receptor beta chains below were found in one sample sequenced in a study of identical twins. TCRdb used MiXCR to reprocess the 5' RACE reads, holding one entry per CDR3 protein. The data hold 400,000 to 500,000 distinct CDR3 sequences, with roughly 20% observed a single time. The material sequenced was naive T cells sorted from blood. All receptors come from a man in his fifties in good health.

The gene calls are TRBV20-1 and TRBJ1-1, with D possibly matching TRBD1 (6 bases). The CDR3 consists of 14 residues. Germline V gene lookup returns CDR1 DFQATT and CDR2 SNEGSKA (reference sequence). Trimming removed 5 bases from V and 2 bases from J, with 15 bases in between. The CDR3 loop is CSAGRGGFNTEAFF. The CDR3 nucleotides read TGCAGTGCTGGGAGGGGGGGATTTAACACTGAAGCTTTCTTT.

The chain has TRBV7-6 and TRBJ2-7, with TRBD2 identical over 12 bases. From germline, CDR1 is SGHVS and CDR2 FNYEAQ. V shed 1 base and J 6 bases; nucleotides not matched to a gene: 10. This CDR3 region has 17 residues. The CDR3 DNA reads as TGTGCCAGCAGCTTAGTCTATGGACTAGCGGGATCGGCCGAGCAGTACTTC. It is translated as CASSLVYGLAGSAEQYF.

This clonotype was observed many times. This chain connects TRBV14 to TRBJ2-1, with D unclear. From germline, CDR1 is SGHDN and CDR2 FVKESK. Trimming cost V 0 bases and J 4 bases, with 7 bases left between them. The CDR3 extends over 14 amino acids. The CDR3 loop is CASSQDLGYNEQFF. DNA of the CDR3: TGTGCCAGCAGCCAAGATTTGGGGTACAATGAGCAGTTCTTC. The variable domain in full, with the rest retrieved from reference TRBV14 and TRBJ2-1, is EAGVTQFPSHSVIEKGQTVTLRCDPISGHDNLYWYRRVMGKEIKFLLHFVKESKQDESGMPNNRFLAERTGGTYSTLKVQPAELEDSGVYFCASSQDLGYNEQFFGPGTRLTVL.

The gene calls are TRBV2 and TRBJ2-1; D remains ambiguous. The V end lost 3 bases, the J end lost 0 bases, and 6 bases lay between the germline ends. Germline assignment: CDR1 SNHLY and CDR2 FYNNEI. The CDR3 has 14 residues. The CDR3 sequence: CASSDSRSYNEQFF. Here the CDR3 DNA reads TGTGCCAGCAGTGATAGCCGCTCCTACAATGAGCAGTTCTTC.

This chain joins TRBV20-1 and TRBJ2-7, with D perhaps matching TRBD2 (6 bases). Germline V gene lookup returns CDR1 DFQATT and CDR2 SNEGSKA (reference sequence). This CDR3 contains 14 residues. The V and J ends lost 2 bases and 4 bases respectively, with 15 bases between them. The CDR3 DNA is TGCAGTGCTAGATCCCCCAGGGACTCTTACGAGCAGTACTTC. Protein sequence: CSARSPRDSYEQYF.

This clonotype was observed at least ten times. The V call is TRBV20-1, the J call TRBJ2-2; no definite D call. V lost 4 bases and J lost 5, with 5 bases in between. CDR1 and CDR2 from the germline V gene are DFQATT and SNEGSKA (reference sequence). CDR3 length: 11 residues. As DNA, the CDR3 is TGCAGTGCTATCTTGACCGGGGAGCTGTTTTTT. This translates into CSAILTGELFF.